This T cell receptor beta chain was obtained from a study of cytomegalovirus exposure and HLA in healthy donors. Losses at the gene ends were 1 base for V and 6 bases for J; bases not matched to a gene: 8. Germline loops: CDR1 MDHEN, CDR2 SYDVKM. The CDR3 totals 16 residues. In the PCR, 60 Vbeta and 13 Jbeta primers were used. Clones were read by immunoSEQ multiplex PCR, and TCRdb kept only the in-frame ones, dropping some. Recorded for this sample: about 130,000 clones. This receptor was obtained from a woman in her thirties or forties in good health and CMV-seropositive. The chain joins TRBV28 to TRBJ2-5; 10 bases are shared with TRBD1. The sample taken for sequencing was PBMCs. The CDR3 here is CASSLSPGTGEKTQYF. In nucleotides, the CDR3 is TGTGCCAGCAGTTTATCACCCGGGACAGGGGAAAAGACCCAGTACTTC.